This paragraph reports one TCR beta chain. This sample is part of a study of T cells after somatic rescue of genetic block. From germline, CDR1 is PRHDT and CDR2 FYEKMQ (reference sequence). There are 15 residues in the CDR3. V trimming: 3 bases; J trimming: 2 bases; junction bases outside the gene matches: 5. Sequenced by immunoSEQ multiplex PCR; TCRdb stores in-frame clones only, minus some. Here the sample spans roughly 65,000 clones, 80% to 95% being singletons. This chain connects TRBV13 to TRBJ2-3, with TRBD2 identical over 7 bases. This sequence originates from a man between 40 and 49 years old. Source material: peripheral blood mononuclear cells (PBMCs). CDR3 DNA: TGTGCCAGCAGCTTCCCTAGCGGAGTCACAGATACGCAGTATTTT. Amino acid sequence: CASSFPSGVTDTQYF.